A selection of T cell receptor beta chains follows, all from one sample in a study of T cells in localized non-small cell lung cancer. This table comes from immunoSEQ multiplex PCR, and its TCRdb copy is limited to in-frame clones, with some not included. Among around 1,200 clones listed, roughly 32% were seen once. Sample: normal lung tissue next to the tumor, taken before any cancer treatment. These receptors all stem from a male donor at least 60 years old with stage I squamous cell lung carcinoma. CDR3s include the opening cysteine and the closing phenylalanine or tryptophan.

j_call	v_call	cdr3_aa
TRBJ2-7	TRBV11-3	CASRARDGSYEQYF
TRBJ2-7	TRBV11-3	CASSFGGVNPYEQYF
TRBJ1-2	TRBV28	CASSLRTGGSFGYTF
TRBJ1-5	TRBV7-2	CASKMTGDQPQHF
TRBJ2-1	TRBV11-3	CASSLEGGLGYNEQFF
TRBJ1-4	TRBV9	CASSRQVREKLFF
TRBJ2-1	TRBV11-3	CASSMGTAIAFNEQFF
TRBJ1-1	TRBV2	CASRSRSNLVNTEAFF
TRBJ2-7	TRBV5-1	CASSLAGEEYEQYF
TRBJ2-3	TRBV6-8	CASSLGPDRPGMGTQYF
TRBJ1-1	TRBV6-8	CASSLAENTEAFF
TRBJ1-1	TRBV19	CASRHGDTEAFF
TRBJ1-1	TRBV18	CASSLGQMNTEAFF
TRBJ1-1	TRBV6-8	CASSYSPGMNTEAFF
TRBJ1-2	TRBV11-3	CASSLVGLPLGYTF
TRBJ2-2	TRBV12-5	CASGDSNTGELFF
TRBJ1-1	TRBV6-8	CAISGGQGYTEAFF
TRBJ2-5	TRBV11-3	CASSPDRGGETQYF